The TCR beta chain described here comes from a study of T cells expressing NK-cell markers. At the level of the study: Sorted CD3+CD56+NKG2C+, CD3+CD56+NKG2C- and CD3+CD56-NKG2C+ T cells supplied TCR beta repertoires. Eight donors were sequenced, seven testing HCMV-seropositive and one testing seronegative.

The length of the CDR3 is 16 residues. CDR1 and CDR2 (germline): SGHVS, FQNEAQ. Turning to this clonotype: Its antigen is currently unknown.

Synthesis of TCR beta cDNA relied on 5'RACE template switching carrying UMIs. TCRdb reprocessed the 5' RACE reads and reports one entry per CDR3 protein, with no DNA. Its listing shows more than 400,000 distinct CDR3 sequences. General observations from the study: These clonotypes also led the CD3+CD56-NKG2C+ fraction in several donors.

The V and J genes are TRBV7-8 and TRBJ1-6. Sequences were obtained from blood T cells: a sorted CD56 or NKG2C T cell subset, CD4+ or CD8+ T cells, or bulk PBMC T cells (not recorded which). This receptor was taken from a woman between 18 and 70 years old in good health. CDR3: CASSLEGRAVNSPLHF. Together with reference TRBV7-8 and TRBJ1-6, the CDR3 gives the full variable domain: GAGVSQSPRYKVAKRGQDVALRCDPISGHVSLFWYQQALGQGPEFLTYFQNEAQLDKSGLPSDRFFAERPEGSVSTLKIQRTQQEDSAVYLCASSLEGRAVNSPLHFGNGTRLTVT.